This T cell receptor (beta chain) was sequenced for a study of identical twins. The study's findings and limits: In beta out-of-frame sequences, the excess sharing between twins was weaker. Twin-shared out-of-frame alpha sequences showed excess low generation probability. The study reached conclusions through statistical analysis that was cross-sectional, not following the same donors.

The sample holds a few counts of this clonotype. Its antigen remains unknown. Trimming stripped 1 base from V and 12 bases from J, with 25 bases between. Germline V gene data show CDR1 as DFQATT and CDR2 as SNEGSKA (reference sequence). The CDR3 runs 15 residues. TCRdb ran MiXCR on the 5' RACE reads and lists one entry per CDR3 protein. This sample has fewer than 500,000 distinct CDR3 sequences, with around an eighth found just once. A further study also used this sample, focusing on yellow fever vaccine responses in identical twins.

This receptor was obtained from a woman in her late teens or twenties in good health. Sequencing was performed on CD4+ T cells sorted from blood. The gene calls are TRBV20-1 and TRBJ2-7, with D perhaps matching TRBD1 or TRBD2 (5 bases each). As DNA, the CDR3 is TGCAGTGCTAGAGGGTCGATGGGACCCGCCTACATCAGGTACTTC. It is translated as CSARGSMGPAYIRYF.